One and the same sample provided the 7 T cell receptor beta chains below, sequenced in a study of low-dose radiotherapy and immunotherapy resistance in tumors. Primers targeting TRAV and TRBV primed first-strand cDNA, covering alpha and beta chains. TCR amplification used roughly 21 PCR cycles, a constant-region primer and a V-primer adapter. TCRdb analysed the reads with MiXCR anew, one entry per CDR3 protein. This sample has tens of thousands of distinct CDR3 sequences, with roughly 31% found just once. Time point here: before trial treatment. Specimen: PBMCs, collected before treatment. The receptor source for this set is a female donor with ovarian cancer.

This clonotype has a count of ten or more. The genes are TRBV28 and TRBJ2-7; D not resolved. Trimming left V 5 bases short and J 3 bases short, with 17 bases between. The CDR3 is 15 amino acids. Germline CDR1 is MDHEN and CDR2 is SYDVKM. The CDR3 reads CASSPRQPGSYEQYF. CDR3 in DNA: TGTGCCAGCAGTCCGCGACAACCCGGAAGCTACGAGCAGTACTTC.

This clonotype has at least ten counts. This chain joins TRBV6-5 and TRBJ2-5; D is uncertain. CDR3 size: 14 residues. Trimming removed 7 bases from V and 3 bases from J, with 15 bases in between. Germline values: CDR1 MNHEY, CDR2 SVGAGI. This chain's CDR3 is CASTGRAGEETQYF. CDR3 nucleotide sequence: TGTGCCAGCACCGGCCGGGCAGGAGAAGAGACCCAGTACTTC.

This clonotype was observed many times. V and J are TRBV29-1 and TRBJ1-1, with 7 nucleotides matching TRBD1. Germline V gene data show CDR1 as SQVTM and CDR2 as ANQGSEA. CDR3 length: 14 residues. V dropped 7 bases and J dropped 0; count of bases not matched to a gene: 8. The CDR3 is CSATRDRLNTEAFF. In nucleotides, the CDR3 is TGCAGCGCTACCCGGGACAGACTGAACACTGAAGCTTTCTTT. Full variable domain (remainder filled in from reference TRBV29-1 and TRBJ1-1): SAVISQKPSRDICQRGTSLTIQCQVDSQVTMMFWYRQQPGQSLTLIATANQGSEATYESGFVIDKFPISRPNLTFSTLTVSNMSPEDSSIYLCSATRDRLNTEAFFGQGTRLTVV.

This clonotype appeared many times. The V gene is TRBV7-9, the J gene TRBJ2-5; D is ambiguous. Germline V gene lookup returns CDR1 SEHNR and CDR2 FQNEAQ (reference sequence). V lost 5 bases and J 4 bases, leaving 8 bases between the germline ends. The CDR3 length is 12 residues. CDR3 coding DNA: TGTGCCAGCAGCACGACCCGAGAGACCCAGTACTTC. This encodes CASSTTRETQYF.

This clonotype was detected ten times or more. The gene calls are TRBV11-2 and TRBJ2-7; D remains unclear. Germline V gives CDR1 SGHAT, CDR2 FQNNGV. The ends were cut back, 5 bases at V and 2 bases at J, with 10 bases in the middle. The length of the CDR3 is 13 residues. The CDR3 DNA sequence: TGTGCCAGCAGCACCCAGCTTGCCTACGAGCAGTACTTC. It translates to CASSTQLAYEQYF.

This clonotype was found once. The V gene is TRBV27, the J gene TRBJ2-7; no clear D. Trimming took off 0 bases at V and 8 bases at J, with 17 bases between the two ends. Germline V gene sequence: CDR1 MNHEY, CDR2 SMNVEV (reference sequence). The CDR3 is 15 residues long. This CDR3 is CASSLSASDAVKQYF. In DNA form, the CDR3 reads TGTGCCAGCAGTTTATCAGCATCAGACGCGGTAAAGCAGTACTTC.

The sample holds a few counts of this clonotype. The chain employs TRBV28 and TRBJ1-1, with 8 bases fitting TRBD1. From germline, CDR1 is MDHEN and CDR2 SYDVKM. CDR3 length: 14 residues. CDR3 nucleotides: TGTGCAACGACAGGGGAACCTTTGAACACTGAAGCTTTCTTT. This gives the protein CATTGEPLNTEAFF.